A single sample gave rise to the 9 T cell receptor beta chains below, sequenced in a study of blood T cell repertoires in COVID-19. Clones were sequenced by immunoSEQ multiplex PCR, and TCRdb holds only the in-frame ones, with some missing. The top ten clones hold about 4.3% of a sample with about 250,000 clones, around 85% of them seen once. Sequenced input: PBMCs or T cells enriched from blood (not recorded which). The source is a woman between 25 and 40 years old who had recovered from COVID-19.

The CDR3 coding sequence is TGCGCCAGCAATCAGCGGACTTACACAGATACGCAGTATTTT. Protein product: CASNQRTYTDTQYF. V and J are TRBV5-1 and TRBJ2-3; D might be TRBD2 (5 bases). The V gene lost 6 bases and the J gene lost 2 bases, with 13 bases spanning the gap. Germline CDR1 is SGHRS and CDR2 is YFSETQ. The CDR3 is 14 amino acids.

The CDR3 spells CASGQREFREQYF. In DNA form, the CDR3 reads TGTGCCAGTGGACAGAGGGAGTTTAGGGAGCAGTACTTC. The V call is TRBV3-1 (or the pseudogene TRBV3-2), the J call TRBJ2-7; D might be TRBD1 (6 bases). V was clipped by 9 bases and J by 7 bases, with 19 bases between them. The CDR3 has 13 residues. Per the germline V gene, CDR1 is LGHDT and CDR2 is YNNKEL (reference sequence).

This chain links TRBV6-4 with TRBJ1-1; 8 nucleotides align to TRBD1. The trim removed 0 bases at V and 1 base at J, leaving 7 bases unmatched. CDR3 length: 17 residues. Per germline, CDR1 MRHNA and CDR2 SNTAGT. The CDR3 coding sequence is TGTGCCAGCAGTGACTCTTTCAGGACAGGGCAGAACACTGAAGCTTTCTTT. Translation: CASSDSFRTGQNTEAFF.

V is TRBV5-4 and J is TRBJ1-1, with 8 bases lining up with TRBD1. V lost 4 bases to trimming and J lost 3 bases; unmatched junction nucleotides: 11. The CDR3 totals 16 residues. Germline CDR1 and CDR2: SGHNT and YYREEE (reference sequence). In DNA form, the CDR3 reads TGTGCCAGCAGCCAAGGGACAGGCACCTTCGACACTGAAGCTTTCTTT. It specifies CASSQGTGTFDTEAFF.

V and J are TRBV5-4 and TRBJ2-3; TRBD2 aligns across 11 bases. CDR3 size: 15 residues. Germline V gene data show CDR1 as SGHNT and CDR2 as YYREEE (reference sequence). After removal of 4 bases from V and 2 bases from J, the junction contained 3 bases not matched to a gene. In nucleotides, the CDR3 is TGTGCCAGCAGCCAGGGACTAGCGGTCACAGATACGCAGTATTTT. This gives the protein CASSQGLAVTDTQYF.

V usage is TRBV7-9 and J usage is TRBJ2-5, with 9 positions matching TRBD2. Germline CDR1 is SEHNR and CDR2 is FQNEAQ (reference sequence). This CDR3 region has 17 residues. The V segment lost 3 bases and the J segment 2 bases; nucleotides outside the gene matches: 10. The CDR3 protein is CASSLWVRLAGQETQYF. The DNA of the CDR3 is TGTGCCAGCAGCTTGTGGGTTCGTCTAGCGGGACAAGAGACCCAGTACTTC. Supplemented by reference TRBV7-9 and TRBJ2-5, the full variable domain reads DTGVSQNPRHKITKRGQNVTFRCDPISEHNRLYWYRQTLGQGPEFLTYFQNEAQLEKSRLLSDRFSAERPKGSFSTLEIQRTEQGDSAMYLCASSLWVRLAGQETQYFGPGTRLLVL.

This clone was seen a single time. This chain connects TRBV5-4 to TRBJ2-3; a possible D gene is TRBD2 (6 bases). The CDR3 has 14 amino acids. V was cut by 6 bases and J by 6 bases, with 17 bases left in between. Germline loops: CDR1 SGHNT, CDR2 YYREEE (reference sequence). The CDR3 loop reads CASKDSGRGDTQYF. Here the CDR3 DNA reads TGTGCCAGCAAGGACTCCGGACGGGGGGATACGCAGTATTTT.

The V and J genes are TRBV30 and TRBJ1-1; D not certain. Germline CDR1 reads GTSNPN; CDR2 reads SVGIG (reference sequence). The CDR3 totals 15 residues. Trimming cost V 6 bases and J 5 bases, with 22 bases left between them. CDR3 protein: CACSRDLLYGTEAFF. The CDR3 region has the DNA TGTGCCTGCTCCCGGGATCTTCTCTATGGGACTGAAGCTTTCTTT.

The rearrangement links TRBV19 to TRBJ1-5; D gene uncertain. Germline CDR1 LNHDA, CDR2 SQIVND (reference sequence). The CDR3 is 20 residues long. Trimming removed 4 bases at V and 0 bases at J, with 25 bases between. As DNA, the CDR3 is TGTGCCAGTAGTAAGCCCACCGGGATAGGCGGATTCTATAGCAATCAGCCCCAGCATTTT. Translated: CASSKPTGIGGFYSNQPQHF.